This T cell receptor beta chain came from a study of control samples from healthy donors and cancer patients. The repertoire was sequenced with immunoSEQ multiplex PCR; TCRdb's copy has only in-frame clones and lacks some. The sample lists some 150,000 clones; 85% to 95% were seen once. Germline CDR1 reads SGHRS; CDR2 reads YFSETQ. The CDR3 consists of 15 residues. Trimming left V 3 bases short and J 4 bases short, with 16 bases between. The genes are TRBV5-1 and TRBJ1-1; tentative D call: TRBD1 (5 bases). The specimen sequenced was blood. The receptor was derived from a man aged 40-49 years in good health. CDR3 sequence reads: CASSSQQVLGTEAFF. CDR3 sequence (DNA): TGCGCCAGCAGCTCTCAACAGGTCCTCGGCACTGAAGCTTTCTTT.